These T cell receptor beta chains were read from a single sample in a study of blood T cell repertoires in COVID-19. TCRdb keeps only in-frame clones here, not all; method: immunoSEQ multiplex PCR. In the table there are a few hundred thousand clones, approximately 86% of which are singletons. The sample comprised peripheral blood. The receptors were sampled from a woman in her late teens or twenties with acute or convalescent COVID-19. Both conserved end residues are part of each CDR3. The D gene is left open where the match is weak. Not every row has a clone size; where given, it reads once, few, many or a size class.

-	TRBV7-2	TRBJ1-5	-	CASSPGGGHNQPQHF	TGTGCCAGCAGCCCCGGGGGGGGCCACAATCAGCCCCAGCATTTT
TRBD1	TRBV18	TRBJ1-1	once	CASSPLGQDTEAFF	TGTGCCAGCTCACCCCTGGGACAGGACACTGAAGCTTTCTTT
-	TRBV7-2	TRBJ2-7	once	CASSLGGGTSSYEQYF	TGTGCCAGCAGCTTAGGAGGCGGGACCAGCTCCTACGAGCAGTACTTC
TRBD2	TRBV7-6	TRBJ2-1	once	CASSRWIAGTYNEQFF	TGTGCCAGCAGCCGCTGGATAGCGGGGACGTACAATGAGCAGTTCTTC
TRBD1	TRBV28	TRBJ2-7	-	CASSLGQRAEQYF	TGTGCCAGCAGTTTGGGACAGAGGGCCGAGCAGTACTTC
TRBD2	TRBV19	TRBJ2-7	-	CASSPSAGGSYEQYF	TGTGCCAGTAGCCCTTCAGCGGGAGGCTCCTACGAGCAGTACTTC
-	TRBV19	TRBJ1-4	-	CASSIGDITNEKLFF	TGTGCCAGTAGTATCGGGGACATCACTAATGAAAAACTGTTTTTT
-	TRBV2	TRBJ1-2	-	CASSDPREIANYGYTF	TGTGCCAGCAGTGACCCGAGAGAGATTGCTAACTATGGCTACACCTTC
-	TRBV7-6	TRBJ2-7	few	CASSLAVGLQAYEQYF	TGTGCCAGCAGCTTAGCGGTAGGACTACAGGCCTACGAGCAGTACTTC
-	TRBV5-6	TRBJ1-2	-	CASSLGEGFYGYTF	TGTGCCAGCAGCTTGGGGGAGGGATTCTATGGCTACACCTTC
-	TRBV6-2/TRBV6-3	TRBJ2-1	-	CASSSPGGSSYNEQFF	TGTGCCAGCAGTAGCCCCGGAGGGAGCTCCTACAATGAGCAGTTCTTC
TRBD1	TRBV6-5	TRBJ1-6	-	CASSQTGEDSPLHF	TGTGCCAGCAGTCAGACAGGGGAAGATTCACCCCTCCACTTT
TRBD1	TRBV7-2	TRBJ1-5	-	CASSLVQGTGINQPQHF	TGTGCCAGCAGCTTAGTCCAAGGGACAGGCATAAATCAGCCCCAGCATTTT
TRBD2	TRBV6-2/TRBV6-3	TRBJ2-2	-	CASSYSAGLEVGGELFF	TGTGCCAGCAGTTACTCGGCCGGACTAGAGGTCGGAGGGGAGCTGTTTTTT
-	TRBV19	TRBJ2-2	-	CASRGRGTISNTGELFF	TGTGCCAGTAGGGGGCGGGGCACAATATCTAACACCGGGGAGCTGTTTTTT
TRBD2	TRBV13	TRBJ2-1	-	CASSRKREYYNEQFF	TGTGCCAGCAGCCGCAAGCGGGAGTACTACAATGAGCAGTTCTTC
TRBD2	TRBV29-1	TRBJ2-3	-	CSGASGRDSDTQYF	TGCAGCGGGGCTAGCGGGAGGGATTCAGATACGCAGTATTTT
TRBD1	TRBV19	TRBJ1-1	once	CASSIVTGVTEAFF	TGTGCCAGTAGTATAGTGACAGGGGTCACTGAAGCTTTCTTT
TRBD1	TRBV19	TRBJ2-2	-	CASSIVGTGSGELFF	TGTGCCAGTAGTATAGTGGGGACAGGGTCCGGGGAGCTGTTTTTT
TRBD2	TRBV5-1	TRBJ2-1	once	CASSQSVLAGGNEQFF	TGCGCCAGCAGCCAATCGGTCCTAGCGGGAGGTAATGAGCAGTTCTTC
-	TRBV11-2	TRBJ2-7	-	CASSSWSSGTYEQYF	TGTGCCAGCAGCTCCTGGTCGAGCGGAACCTACGAGCAGTACTTC
-	TRBV6-2/TRBV6-3	TRBJ1-5	few	CASSYSGRREQPQHF	TGTGCCAGCAGTTACTCGGGCAGGAGGGAACAGCCCCAGCATTTT
TRBD2	TRBV5-5	TRBJ2-2	-	CASTGTSGRFPTGELFF	TGTGCCAGCACCGGAACTAGCGGGAGATTTCCGACCGGGGAGCTGTTTTTT
TRBD2	TRBV3-1/TRBV3-2	TRBJ2-3	-	CASSQMTSGRSDTQYF	TGTGCCAGCAGCCAAATGACTAGCGGGAGATCAGATACGCAGTATTTT
TRBD1	TRBV28	TRBJ1-2	-	CASSITGTGLLYGYTF	TGTGCCAGCAGTATCACCGGGACAGGCCTACTCTATGGCTACACCTTC
TRBD2	TRBV10-3	TRBJ2-1	few	CAISESSGESSYNEQFF	TGTGCCATCAGTGAGTCGAGCGGGGAGAGCTCCTACAATGAGCAGTTCTTC
TRBD1	TRBV5-8	TRBJ1-5	-	CASSLGGTGKSNQPQHF	TGTGCCAGCAGCTTAGGTGGGACAGGGAAGAGTAATCAGCCCCAGCATTTT
TRBD2	TRBV6-5	TRBJ2-1	-	CASSYSSGSSFEQFF	TGTGCCAGCAGTTACTCTAGCGGGAGTAGCTTTGAGCAGTTCTTC
-	TRBV5-1	TRBJ2-2	few	CASSFRLNTGELFF	TGCGCCAGCAGTTTTAGACTGAACACCGGGGAGCTGTTTTTT
-	TRBV28	TRBJ2-7	-	CASSSRRTDPSYEQYF	TGTGCCAGCAGTTCACGTCGGACAGACCCCTCCTACGAGCAGTACTTC